Presented here are 23 T cell receptor beta chains from one specimen sequenced in a study of cytomegalovirus exposure and HLA in healthy donors. It was with 60 Vbeta and 13 Jbeta primers that the PCR ran. Libraries were prepared by immunoSEQ multiplex PCR; TCRdb keeps only in-frame clonotypes and omits some of them. Seen here are about 140,000 clones, 70% to 80% observed once, and the top ten hold under 2%. Material: PBMCs. These receptors were collected from a female donor in good health and CMV-seronegative.

For this clone: At one boundary the junction diverges from the germline segment, which might be a read error. The chain employs TRBV28 and TRBJ1-2, with a tentative D call TRBD1 (5 bases). The CDR3 loop spans 15 amino acids. Germline CDR1 is MDHEN and CDR2 is SYDVKM. The CDR3 DNA is TGTGCCAGCAGTTTCCCTACAGGATTTAACTATGGCTACCCCTTC. This codes for CASSFPTGFNYGYPF.

The chain joins TRBV14 to TRBJ2-5; no clear D. The DNA end is more similar to TRBJ2-7, so the J call may be wrong. This CDR3 contains 11 residues. Germline values: CDR1 SGHDN, CDR2 FVKESK. CDR3 loop: CASSQIYEQYF. The CDR3 coding sequence is TGTGCCAGCAGCCAAATCTACGAGCAGTACTTC.

The J gene is TRBJ2-1, the V gene TRBV11-2, with D maybe TRBD2 (5 bases). Trimming cost V 1 base and J 10 bases, with 11 bases left between them. There are 13 residues in the CDR3. Per germline, CDR1 SGHAT and CDR2 FQNNGV. The CDR3 spells CASSLGLASEQFF. In DNA, the CDR3 is TGTGCCAGCAGCTTAGGTTTAGCGAGCGAGCAGTTCTTC.

Concerning this clone: In the same sample, other DNA sequences code for this CDR3. The rearrangement links TRBV5-1 to TRBJ2-1; D gene unclear. The V gene lost 5 bases and the J gene lost 4 bases, with 7 bases spanning the gap. Per the germline V gene, CDR1 is SGHRS and CDR2 is YFSETQ. CDR3 length: 12 amino acids. CDR3 in DNA: TGCGCCAGCAGGGAGAGTTACAATGAGCAGTTCTTC. It translates to CASRESYNEQFF.

V and J are TRBV28 and TRBJ1-1; a possible D gene is TRBD1 (6 bases). The germline V gene has CDR1 MDHEN and CDR2 SYDVKM. V shed 7 bases and J shed 1 base, with 16 bases lying between them. The CDR3 runs 15 residues. CDR3 sequence (DNA): TGTGCCAGCATTACTCCAGGGGTCGGGAACACTGAAGCTTTCTTT. Translated, it gives CASITPGVGNTEAFF. The whole variable domain, remainder taken from reference TRBV28 and TRBJ1-1, is DVKVTQSSRYLVKRTGEKVFLECVQDMDHENMFWYRQDPGLGLRLIYFSYDVKMKEKGDIPEGYSVSREKKERFSLILESASTNQTSMYLCASITPGVGNTEAFFGQGTRLTVV.

This clone came up a few times. The chain employs TRBV7-2 and TRBJ1-5, with 9 bases lining up with TRBD1. V gave up 2 bases and J gave up 2 bases; unmatched junction bases: 7. The CDR3 contains 17 residues. Germline-derived CDR1 and CDR2 are SGHTA and FQGNSA. The CDR3 nucleotides are TGTGCCAGCAGCTTAATACAGGGGGCAGGAGGCAATCAGCCCCAGCATTTT. It yields the protein CASSLIQGAGGNQPQHF.

Only a few counts were recorded for this clone. V gene TRBV6-5 combines with J gene TRBJ1-1; D not certain. The CDR3 consists of 12 residues. V gave up 0 bases and J gave up 6 bases, with 5 bases separating them. Germline V gene sequence: CDR1 MNHEY, CDR2 SVGAGI. DNA for the CDR3: TGTGCCAGCAGTTACTCTAAATCTGAAGCTTTCTTT. Its translation: CASSYSKSEAFF.

The chain has TRBV19 and TRBJ1-2; 12 bases fit TRBD1. The CDR3 is made up of 15 amino acids. V lost 7 bases and J lost 3; bases outside the gene matches: 6. The germline V gene has CDR1 LNHDA and CDR2 SQIVND (reference sequence). CDR3 in DNA: TGTGCCAGTACCGGGGGGACAGGGGGCGACTATGGCTACACCTTC. Its protein product is CASTGGTGGDYGYTF.

Concerning this clone: This same CDR3 is encoded by further DNA sequences in the sample. V gene TRBV6-6 combines with J gene TRBJ2-7; 8 bases fit TRBD1. The CDR3 length is 15 residues. Germline CDR1 is MNHNY and CDR2 is SVGAGI (reference sequence). Trimming took 6 bases from V and 2 from J; bases not matched to a gene: 9. For the CDR3, the DNA is TGTGCCAGCAGGTCCGCAGGGGGCTTCACCTACGAGCAGTACTTC. Translating it yields CASRSAGGFTYEQYF.

This chain links TRBV6-1 with TRBJ2-2; D remains ambiguous. The ends were cut back, 8 bases at V and 2 bases at J, with 15 bases in the middle. Germline CDR1 reads MNHNS; CDR2 reads SASEGT. This CDR3 is 15 amino acids long. The CDR3 protein is CASPAGEANTGELFF. Written as DNA, the CDR3 is TGTGCCAGCCCCGCTGGAGAGGCTAACACCGGGGAGCTGTTTTTT.

This chain links TRBV5-6 with TRBJ2-2; 13 bases agree with TRBD2. V dropped 2 bases and J dropped 5; count of bases not matched to a gene: 3. The CDR3 covers 16 residues. Looked up from germline, CDR1 is SGHDT and CDR2 is YYEEEE. The DNA for the CDR3 is TGTGCCAGCAGCTTAGGACTAGCGGGAGATACCGGGGAGCTGTTTTTT. This translates into CASSLGLAGDTGELFF.

V usage is TRBV29-1 and J usage is TRBJ1-1; perhaps TRBD1 as D (6 bases). Germline CDR1 SQVTM, CDR2 ANQGSEA. The CDR3 has 13 amino acids. V lost 8 bases to trimming and J lost 6 bases, with 19 bases between them. Here the CDR3 DNA reads TGCAGCTCATCTTCGCGGGGGGCCGCTGAAGCTTTCTTT. Its protein is CSSSSRGAAEAFF.

The chain has TRBV27 and TRBJ2-3, with D possibly TRBD2 on 6 matching bases. V gave up 6 bases and J gave up 3 bases, with 13 bases separating them. The CDR3 is 14 residues long. CDR1 is MNHEY, CDR2 SMNVEV, per germline (reference sequence). For the CDR3, the DNA is TGTGCCAGCAGGGTTATGGCGGGGACAGATACGCAGTATTTT. Its protein is CASRVMAGTDTQYF.

The chain joins TRBV9 to TRBJ1-1; D is ambiguous. V was trimmed by 0 bases and J by 3 bases, leaving 3 bases between them. The CDR3 spans 12 residues. CDR1 and CDR2 (germline): SGDLS, YYNGEE. CDR3 in amino acids: CASSVAYTEAFF. The CDR3 DNA reads as TGTGCCAGCAGCGTAGCCTACACTGAAGCTTTCTTT. The full variable domain, with the rest looked up from reference TRBV9 and TRBJ1-1, is DSGVTQTPKHLITATGQRVTLRCSPRSGDLSVYWYQQSLDQGLQFLIQYYNGEERAKGNILERFSAQQFPDLHSELNLSSLELGDSALYFCASSVAYTEAFFGQGTRLTVV.

The chain joins TRBV18 to TRBJ2-7; D not resolved. Germline CDR1 is KGHSH and CDR2 is LQKENI. The CDR3 is 14 residues long. The V end lost 1 base, the J end lost 2 bases, and 9 bases lay between the germline ends. The CDR3 DNA follows: TGTGCCAGCTCACCACTGGCACCTCCCTACGAGCAGTACTTC. Its protein is CASSPLAPPYEQYF.

The chain is built from TRBV6-5 and TRBJ2-7; TRBD1 matches 8 bases. With V trimmed by 4 bases and J by 6 bases, 2 bases remained unmatched. This CDR3 is built from 12 residues. The germline CDR1 and CDR2 sequences are MNHEY and SVGAGI. CDR3 loop: CASSSGTGEQYF. CDR3 nucleotide sequence: TGTGCCAGCAGTTCCGGGACAGGCGAGCAGTACTTC.

V gene TRBV11-3 combines with J gene TRBJ2-7; the D gene is possibly TRBD2 (6 bases). The CDR3 is 16 amino acids. Germline CDR1 and CDR2: SGHNT and YENEEA. Trimming pared 0 bases from V and 4 bases from J, leaving 16 bases between. CDR3 in amino acids: CASSLDRRDRGYEQYF. DNA for the CDR3: TGTGCCAGCAGCTTAGATCGAAGGGACCGGGGGTACGAGCAGTACTTC.

This clone was counted a single time. J is TRBJ2-7 and V is TRBV2; 9 bases match TRBD1. Germline V CDR1 and CDR2: SNHLY, FYNNEI. CDR3 length: 14 residues. V shed 4 bases and J 4 bases; nucleotides not matched to a gene: 5. The DNA for the CDR3 is TGTGCCAGCAGTGGACCGGGACAGGGTTACGAGCAGTACTTC. Its protein is CASSGPGQGYEQYF.

CDR3 loop: CASRDLTGGPHNEQFF. Written as DNA, the CDR3 is TGTGCCAGCAGAGATCTTACGGGGGGGCCCCACAATGAGCAGTTCTTC. The V and J genes are TRBV2 and TRBJ2-1; 8 bases fit TRBD2. CDR1 and CDR2 (germline): SNHLY, FYNNEI. The CDR3 totals 16 residues. The ends lost 6 bases at V and 5 bases at J; junction bases unmatched: 12.

The gene calls are TRBV4-1 and TRBJ2-5; weak D call: TRBD1 (5 bases). The CDR3 runs 15 residues. The ends were cut back, 1 base at V and 2 bases at J, with 11 bases in the middle. CDR1 and CDR2 (germline): MGHRA, YSYEKL. CDR3 sequence reads: CASSQGTTGQETQYF. The CDR3 bases are TGCGCCAGCAGCCAAGGGACAACTGGGCAAGAGACCCAGTACTTC.

This clone has only a few counts. This chain joins TRBV30 and TRBJ1-4; D unresolved. This CDR3 contains 13 residues. From germline, CDR1 is GTSNPN and CDR2 SVGIG (reference sequence). Deletions cut 2 bases from V and 8 bases from J, with 12 bases between. CDR3 in DNA: TGTGCCTGGAGTACGAATCCCCGGGAAAAACTGTTTTTT. Protein: CAWSTNPREKLFF.

This rearrangement joins TRBV6-1 to TRBJ2-5; TRBD1 matches at 8 bases. Germline V gene lookup returns CDR1 MNHNS and CDR2 SASEGT. V lost 2 bases and J lost 4; bases outside the gene matches: 3. This CDR3 has 14 amino acids. The CDR3 here is CASSESGGAETQYF. In DNA form, the CDR3 reads TGTGCCAGCAGTGAATCAGGGGGCGCAGAGACCCAGTACTTC.

The V gene is TRBV5-5, the J gene TRBJ2-7; TRBD1 agrees at 8 bases. Germline lookup yields CDR1 SGHKS and CDR2 YYEKEE (reference sequence). This CDR3 has 14 residues. J was trimmed by 3 bases and V by 4 bases; bases with no gene match: 6. DNA of the CDR3: TGTGCCAGCAGCCGCCTAGGACAGGGCTACGAGCAGTACTTC. Translating it yields CASSRLGQGYEQYF. Filled out from reference TRBV5-5 and TRBJ2-7, the complete variable domain reads DAGVTQSPTHLIKTRGQQVTLRCSPISGHKSVSWYQQVLGQGPQFIFQYYEKEERGRGNFPDRFSARQFPNYSSELNVNALLLGDSALYLCASSRLGQGYEQYFGPGTRLTVT.